What follows are 28 T cell receptor beta chains derived from one specimen sequenced in a study of T cells in Graves' hyperthyroidism and ophthalmopathy. RNA transcripts provided the source from which TCR beta CDR3 regions were amplified. TCR CDR3 underwent first-round RT-PCR with the HTBI primer set. From the multiplex PCR reads, TCRdb called clonotypes with MiXCR, one entry per CDR3 protein. The sample holds some 440,000 distinct CDR3 sequences, around a sixth seen once. The sample taken for sequencing was blood. Source of these receptors: a woman between 18 and 29 years old with Graves' hyperthyroidism.

This clonotype has ten or more counts. The chain has TRBV11-1 and TRBJ2-1; the D is unclear. The CDR3 runs 16 residues. CDR1 and CDR2 (germline): SGHAT, FQDESV (reference sequence). The V gene lost 0 bases and the J gene lost 3 bases, with 12 bases spanning the gap. CDR3 nucleotides: TGTGCCAGCAGCTTAGCAGTAGGGTCTCTCTACAATGAGCAGTTCTTC. Residues: CASSLAVGSLYNEQFF. The whole variable domain, filled in from reference TRBV11-1 and TRBJ2-1, reads EAEVAQSPRYKITEKSQAVAFWCDPISGHATLYWYRQILGQGPELLVQFQDESVVDDSQLPKDRFSAERLKGVDSTLKIQPAELGDSAMYLCASSLAVGSLYNEQFFGPGTRLTVL.

The V and J genes are TRBV20-1 and TRBJ2-7; D unresolved. Germline lookup yields CDR1 DFQATT and CDR2 SNEGSKA (reference sequence). This CDR3 contains 11 residues. V gave up 3 bases and J gave up 7 bases, with 10 bases separating them. CDR3: CSASVASEQYF. The CDR3 DNA sequence: TGCAGTGCTAGCGTGGCCAGTGAGCAGTACTTC.

This clonotype was detected many times. The J gene is TRBJ2-7, the V gene TRBV6-1; D possibly matches TRBD1 or TRBD2 (5 bases each). The CDR3 has 14 residues. From germline, CDR1 is MNHNS and CDR2 SASEGT. Trimming cost V 5 bases and J 3 bases, with 14 bases left between them. DNA for the CDR3: TGTGCCAGCAGTTATTCAGGGACGGGCTACGAGCAGTACTTC. Amino acids: CASSYSGTGYEQYF.

About this clonotype itself: A much larger clone differs by one base, so this may be a read error. This chain connects TRBV7-2 to TRBJ2-5; 7 nucleotides match TRBD2. Losses at the gene ends were 5 bases for V and 5 bases for J; bases not matched to a gene: 11. Germline values: CDR1 SGHTA, CDR2 FQGNSA. The CDR3 contains 15 residues. The CDR3 nucleotides read TGTGCCAGCAGCGGTATAGGCGGGAGTTGGGAGACCCAGTACTTC. Protein sequence: CASSGIGGSWETQYF.

This clonotype was counted many times. The V and J genes are TRBV6-1 and TRBJ2-3; 8 nucleotides line up with TRBD2. This CDR3 spans 13 amino acids. Germline trimming cut 5 bases from V and 6 bases from J; bases unmatched to any gene: 4. Germline values: CDR1 MNHNS, CDR2 SASEGT. The CDR3 coding sequence is TGTGCCAGCAGTAAACGGGAGGGGGATACGCAGTATTTT. This gives the protein CASSKREGDTQYF.

In the case of this clonotype: A single base separates this from a much larger clone, so it may be a read error. The chain joins TRBV6-2 or TRBV6-3 to TRBJ2-7; D might be TRBD1 (5 bases). This CDR3 has 12 residues. Trimming shortened V by 6 bases and J by 2 bases, and 8 bases separated the two germline ends. Germline CDR1 is MNHEY and CDR2 is SVGEGT. As DNA, the CDR3 is TGTGCCAGCAGGACAGTGGCCTACGAGCAGTACTTC. The encoded protein is CASRTVAYEQYF.

This clonotype was observed at least ten times. V and J are TRBV6-1 and TRBJ2-1; D is possibly TRBD1 (6 bases). The V gene's germline CDR1 is MNHNS and CDR2 SASEGT. V was shortened by 3 bases and J by 6 bases, with 12 bases between the two germline ends. The CDR3 runs to 14 residues. CDR3 nucleotides: TGTGCCAGCAGTGAGGTAACAGGGTCCAATGAGCAGTTCTTC. Translating gives CASSEVTGSNEQFF.

This clonotype was detected many times. The genes are TRBV6-1 and TRBJ1-2; D is uncertain. CDR1 is MNHNS, CDR2 SASEGT, per germline. This CDR3 has 12 residues. V was clipped by 11 bases and J by 2 bases, with 12 bases between them. Written as DNA, the CDR3 is TGTGCCTCTCAGACTCTGAACTATGGCTACACCTTC. This translates into CASQTLNYGYTF.

This clonotype appeared many times. The V and J genes are TRBV11-1 and TRBJ2-7; possible D gene TRBD2, 6 bases. The V end lost 2 bases, the J end lost 3 bases, and 14 bases lay between the germline ends. CDR1 SGHAT and CDR2 FQDESV come from the germline V gene (reference sequence). The CDR3 length is 15 residues. For the CDR3, the DNA is TGTGCCAGCAGCTTACAGGAGGGCGAGGTCTACGAGCAGTACTTC. Translating gives CASSLQEGEVYEQYF.

A remark on this clonotype: Since no conserved phenylalanine or tryptophan closes the CDR3, a read error is the likely cause. The chain uses TRBV12-3 or TRBV12-4 and TRBJ1-3; D remains ambiguous. The CDR3 has 11 residues. Trimming removed 6 bases at V and 2 bases at J, with 2 bases between. The CDR3 spells CASSPGNTIYS. In DNA, the CDR3 is TGTGCCAGCAGCCCTGGAAACACCATATATTCT.

On this clonotype itself: One end of the junction is discordant with germline, which a read error may explain. The rearrangement uses TRBV5-8 and TRBJ1-3; unclear D gene. The germline V gene has CDR1 SGHTS and CDR2 YDEGEE. The CDR3 runs to 14 residues. CDR3 sequence reads: CASRLRGPGNTIYF. In DNA form, the CDR3 reads TGTGCCAGCAGGTTGAGAGGGCCTGGGAACACCATATATTTT.

V gene TRBV5-1 combines with J gene TRBJ2-3, with unresolved D. Germline V gene sequence: CDR1 SGHRS, CDR2 YFSETQ. V lost 0 bases to trimming and J lost 0 bases, with 8 bases between them. The CDR3 length is 15 residues. CDR3 sequence reads: CASSLDLPSTDTQYF. The CDR3 DNA reads as TGCGCCAGCAGCTTGGACCTCCCTAGCACAGATACGCAGTATTTT.

This clonotype appeared many times. This chain uses TRBV7-6 with TRBJ1-2; 12 nucleotides agree with TRBD1. This CDR3 region has 14 residues. With V trimmed by 5 bases and J by 6 bases, 4 bases remained unmatched. Germline V gene lookup returns CDR1 SGHVS and CDR2 FNYEAQ. The CDR3 DNA sequence: TGTGCCAGCAGCCCGGGACAGGGGGCGCATGGCTACACCTTC. Its translation: CASSPGQGAHGYTF.

This clonotype was seen ten or more times. The CDR3: CASTTSERVGLRGTDTQYF. The CDR3, as DNA: TGTGCCAGCACCACCTCGGAGAGAGTCGGGTTGAGGGGCACAGATACGCAGTATTTT. The chain employs TRBV12-3 or TRBV12-4 and TRBJ2-3; tentative D call: TRBD2 (5 bases). Deletions cut 7 bases from V and 1 base from J, with 27 bases between. The CDR3 totals 19 residues.

V and J are TRBV19 and TRBJ1-2, with D perhaps TRBD1 (6 bases). This CDR3 is 13 amino acids long. Per germline, CDR1 LNHDA and CDR2 SQIVND (reference sequence). V shed 3 bases and J shed 8 bases, with 13 bases lying between them. The CDR3: CASSIDRKNGYTF. The DNA of the CDR3 is TGTGCCAGTAGTATCGACAGGAAGAACGGCTACACCTTC.

This clonotype was detected many times. J is TRBJ1-3 and V is TRBV29-1, with D possibly matching TRBD1 (5 bases). Germline assignment: CDR1 SQVTM and CDR2 ANQGSEA. The V gene lost 6 bases and the J gene lost 0 bases, with 15 bases spanning the gap. The CDR3 loop spans 15 amino acids. The CDR3, as DNA: TGCAGCGTCAAACCGACAGTTGGCTCTGGAAACACCATATATTTT. It specifies CSVKPTVGSGNTIYF.

This clonotype showed up many times. The chain combines TRBV28 with TRBJ2-7, with D uncertain. The CDR3 totals 13 residues. Germline values: CDR1 MDHEN, CDR2 SYDVKM. The ends were cut back, 6 bases at V and 7 bases at J, with 16 bases in the middle. The CDR3 reads CASSSSPGMEQYF. In DNA, the CDR3 is TGTGCCAGCAGCTCCTCTCCCGGCATGGAGCAGTACTTC.

This clonotype was detected only a few times. The chain combines TRBV18 with TRBJ1-6; 8 bases agree with TRBD1. Germline V lookup: CDR1 KGHSH, CDR2 LQKENI. This CDR3 is 14 amino acids long. V dropped 5 bases and J dropped 8; count of bases not matched to a gene: 5. The CDR3 loop reads CASSSGQVDSPLHF. In nucleotides, the CDR3 is TGTGCCAGCTCATCGGGACAGGTTGATTCACCCCTCCACTTT.

This chain joins TRBV18 and TRBJ1-1; a weak D match, TRBD1 (5 bases). Per the germline V gene, CDR1 is KGHSH and CDR2 is LQKENI. Trimming removed 8 bases at V and 4 bases at J, with 20 bases between. The CDR3 has 15 residues. CDR3 nucleotides: TGTGCCAGCAGCTTAGGGGCAGCCGCGATCACTGAAGCTTTCTTT. Encoded protein: CASSLGAAAITEAFF.

This clonotype was observed many times. The CDR3 is CASSGTGGNTGELFF. CDR3 nucleotide sequence: TGTGCCAGCAGCGGTACAGGGGGCAACACCGGGGAGCTGTTTTTT. The V gene is TRBV7-3, the J gene TRBJ2-2; 9 bases are a match to TRBD1. V dropped 5 bases and J dropped 2; count of bases not matched to a gene: 3. Germline-derived CDR1 and CDR2 are SGHTA and FQGTGA. This CDR3 has 15 residues.

This clonotype was seen at least ten times. The chain links TRBV7-9 to TRBJ2-3; 9 positions agree with TRBD2. CDR1 is SEHNR, CDR2 FQNEAQ, per germline (reference sequence). V was pared by 2 bases and J by 2 bases, with 5 bases of the junction left unmatched. CDR3 length: 16 residues. CDR3 in DNA: TGTGCCAGCAGCTTATCCCTAGCGGGACACACAGATACGCAGTATTTT. Translation gives CASSLSLAGHTDTQYF.

In its sample, this clonotype was seen many times. V is TRBV24-1 and J is TRBJ2-3; D remains unclear. Per the germline V gene, CDR1 is KGHDR and CDR2 is SFDVKD. CDR3 length: 12 amino acids. The germline V and J ends were trimmed by 1 base and 7 bases, with 5 bases remaining between them. CDR3 sequence reads: CATSDLKNTQYF. The DNA for the CDR3 is TGTGCCACCAGTGATTTAAAGAATACGCAGTATTTT.

The sample holds many counts of this clonotype. The chain couples TRBV7-2 to TRBJ2-5, with D possibly being TRBD2 (6 bases). This CDR3 is built from 14 residues. Germline CDR1 is SGHTA and CDR2 is FQGNSA. Trimming pared 6 bases from V and 6 bases from J, leaving 17 bases between. The CDR3 DNA sequence: TGTGCCAGCAGTCGCGGGACCCCACCACAGACCCAGTACTTC. Translating it yields CASSRGTPPQTQYF. Looking up the rest from reference TRBV7-2 and TRBJ2-5 gives the full variable domain: GAGVSQSPSNKVTEKGKDVELRCDPISGHTALYWYRQSLGQGLEFLIYFQGNSAPDKSGLPSDRFSAERTGGSVSTLTIQRTQQEDSAVYLCASSRGTPPQTQYFGPGTRLLVL.

This clonotype was counted at least ten times. This chain joins TRBV11-2 and TRBJ2-2; D is perhaps TRBD2 (5 bases). This CDR3 is 15 amino acids long. Germline assignment: CDR1 SGHAT and CDR2 FQNNGV. V was pared by 6 bases and J by 3 bases, with 14 bases between. The CDR3 nucleotides read TGTGCCAGCAGTGTAAGCGGCCCCTACACCGGGGAGCTGTTTTTT. This encodes CASSVSGPYTGELFF.

J is TRBJ2-7 and V is TRBV3-1; D assignment may be TRBD1 or TRBD2 (6 bases each). V lost 4 bases, J lost 4 bases, and 20 bases lay in between. CDR3 size: 16 residues. Germline CDR1 reads LGHDT; CDR2 reads YNNKEL (reference sequence). The CDR3 reads CASSPRAGTGKYEQYF. In nucleotides, the CDR3 is TGTGCCAGCAGCCCCAGAGCGGGTACAGGGAAGTACGAGCAGTACTTC.

Only a few counts were recorded for this clonotype. The J gene is TRBJ2-5, the V gene TRBV29-1; D unresolved. Per the germline V gene, CDR1 is SQVTM and CDR2 is ANQGSEA. The CDR3 covers 11 residues. The V gene lost 6 bases and the J gene lost 4 bases, with 9 bases spanning the gap. CDR3 bases: TGCAGCGTCGCCCCTGGAGAGACCCAGTACTTC. Its protein product is CSVAPGETQYF.

This clonotype was seen repeatedly, ten times or more. The rearrangement joins TRBV7-3 to TRBJ2-3, with 11 bases matching TRBD2. After removal of 6 bases from V and 4 bases from J, the junction contained 9 bases not matched to a gene. Germline V gene sequence: CDR1 SGHTA, CDR2 FQGTGA. This CDR3 spans 16 amino acids. The CDR3: CASRGISGGAPDTQYF. The CDR3 DNA sequence: TGTGCCAGCAGGGGAATTAGCGGGGGGGCCCCAGATACGCAGTATTTT.

V and J are TRBV6-1 and TRBJ2-3, with 8 bases that match TRBD1. With V trimmed by 6 bases and J by 0 bases, 8 bases remained unmatched. Germline-derived CDR1 and CDR2 are MNHNS and SASEGT. The CDR3 runs to 16 residues. The CDR3 sequence: CASSLGTGHSTDTQYF. CDR3 coding DNA: TGTGCCAGCAGCCTTGGGACAGGCCATAGCACAGATACGCAGTATTTT.